These T cell receptor beta chains were read from a single sample in a study of blood T cell repertoires in COVID-19. TCRdb's copy holds only in-frame clones and misses some; the assay was immunoSEQ multiplex PCR. This table holds 300,000 to 350,000 clones, around 83% found once. What was sequenced was peripheral blood. These receptors were taken from a man aged 25-45 years with active or convalescent COVID-19. CDR3s leave out the opening cysteine and the closing phenylalanine or tryptophan. A row's size may be missing; if present it is once, few, many or a size class.

v_call clone_size cdr3_aa
TRBV27 . ASSSDSWGNEQF
TRBV27 . ASSLRLGGLAVHYNEQF
TRBV2 . ASRGDSLEQY
TRBV9 . ASSVGSGYPYEQY
TRBV7-6 . ASSLVLTRRNTGELF
TRBV12-3/TRBV12-4 . ASSLGGDDTQY
TRBV6-6 . ASSYGGSRSTDTQY
TRBV6-1 . ASSEAGQGQSALH
TRBV7-9 . ASSLSGDYTGELF
TRBV7-6 . ASSPRDRGLSGANVLT
TRBV7-3 . ASSILGGEAF
TRBV9 few ASSPRDRVYEQY
TRBV7-8 . ASSGGTSGTAYEQY
TRBV9 . ASSPDRDIDTQY
TRBV2 . ASSAQGNTQY
TRBV24-1 . ATSDPSRELF
TRBV18 . ASSGASPSDTEAF
TRBV19 . ASSTPPPFVTATNEKLF
TRBV6-5 once ASTSSGGADNEQF
TRBV19 . ASSSGTGGRWQETQY
TRBV28 . ASSFSPGLGSSTDTQY
TRBV6-1 . ASSEAGRGTNIQY
TRBV25-1 . ASSTTHGYT
TRBV7-2 . ASSSTTTGTQY